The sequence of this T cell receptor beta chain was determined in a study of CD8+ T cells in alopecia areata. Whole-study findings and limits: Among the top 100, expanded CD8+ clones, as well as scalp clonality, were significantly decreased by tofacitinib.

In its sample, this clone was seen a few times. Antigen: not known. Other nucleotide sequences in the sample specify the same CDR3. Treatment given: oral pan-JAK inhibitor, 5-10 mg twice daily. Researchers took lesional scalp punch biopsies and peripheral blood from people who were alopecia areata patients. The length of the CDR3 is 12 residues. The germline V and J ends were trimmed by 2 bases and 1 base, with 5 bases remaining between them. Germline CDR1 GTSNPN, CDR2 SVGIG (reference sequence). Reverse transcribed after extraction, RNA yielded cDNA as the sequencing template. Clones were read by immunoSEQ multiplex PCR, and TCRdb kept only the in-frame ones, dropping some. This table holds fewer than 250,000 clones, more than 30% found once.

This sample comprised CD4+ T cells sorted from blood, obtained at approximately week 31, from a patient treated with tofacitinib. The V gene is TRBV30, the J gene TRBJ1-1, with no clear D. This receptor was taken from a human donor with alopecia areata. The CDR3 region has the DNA TGTGCCTGGAGTCGGCAGAACACTGAAGCTTTCTTT. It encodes CAWSRQNTEAFF.